This TCR beta chain appears in the sequencing data of a study of T-cell reconstitution after alpha-beta-depleted transplantation in children. TCRbeta library preparation incorporated unique molecular identifiers. MiXCR, run by TCRdb on the PCR reads, gives a single entry per CDR3 protein. Of hundreds of thousands of distinct CDR3 sequences detected, under 15% appear once; the ten largest clones hold approximately 2%. The CDR3 runs to 16 residues. CDR1 is SQVTM and CDR2 is ANQGSEA in the germline V gene. The sample holds one count of this clonotype. The junction departs from the called germline gene at one end, perhaps through a read error.

This receptor was taken from a male patient younger than 18 who had a stem cell transplant for acute myeloid leukemia, so the T cells may come from the graft donor. J is TRBJ2-6 and V is TRBV29-1, with a possible D match to TRBD2 (7 bases). The sequencing here drew on PBMCs, mostly from graft donor cells, taken 360 days after TCRalphabeta/CD19-depleted stem cell transplant. The CDR3 coding sequence is TGCAGCGTGGAAGGGGGGGGACTCTCTGGGGCCAACGTCCTGACTTTC. Translating it yields CSVEGGGLSGANVLTF.